One sample yielded the 14 T cell receptor gamma chains listed below, sequenced in a study of gammadelta T cells in human blood. TCRdb redid the clone calls on the RT-PCR reads with CATT. The sample includes a few hundred gamma-chain clones, roughly 9.8% of them seen just once. Material for sequencing was non-Vgamma9Vdelta2 gamma-delta T cells from cord blood. The receptor set was obtained from a newborn.

This clone showed up just a few times. The protein recorded in TCRdb matches a much larger clone and deviates from this DNA's translation at residue 6, suggesting a read error; the protein here is obtained by translating the DNA. V usage is TRGV5 and J usage is TRGJ1 or TRGJ2. CDR1 VINAFY and CDR2 YDVSNSKD come from the germline V gene. V shed 2 bases and J 5 bases; nucleotides not matched to a gene: 6. This CDR3 comprises 13 residues. DNA of the CDR3: TGTGCCACCTGGGACATGCAAGATTATAAGAAACTCTTT. Encoded protein: CATWDMQDYKKLF.

Turning to this clone: A far larger clone is a single base away, which makes a read error likely. The V gene is TRGV9, the J gene TRGJP1. In germline, CDR1 is GITISATS, CDR2 ISYDGTV (reference sequence). CDR3 size: 12 residues. Written as DNA, the CDR3 is TGTGCCTTGTGGTACACTGGTTGGTTAAAGATATTT. Its protein is CALWYTGWLKIF.

On this clone: A far more abundant clone sits one base away, making this likely a read error. The DNA is left out, because the CDR3 cannot be placed on it with certainty; the CDR3 is given as TCRdb lists it. The same CDR3 also results from other DNA sequences found in this sample. The V gene is TRGV8, but the J gene lacks a call. Including both end residues, the CDR3 is 27 amino acids long. Germline V CDR1 and CDR2: VENAVY, YDSYNSRV. The CDR3 here is CATWARNSLAVEQHWLSQVSIGRIQHF.

A remark on this clone: This DNA translates differently at residue 5 from the TCRdb protein, which is that of a much larger clone; a read error is likely, and the protein shown is the DNA's own translation. J is TRGJ1 or TRGJ2 and V is TRGV10. TRGV10 is placed among ORFs of uncertain function. The length of the CDR3 is 14 residues. V shed 8 bases, J shed 3 bases, and the junction held 11 bases outside the gene matches. CDR3 region: CAAWGFPFYYKKLF. For the CDR3, the DNA is TGTGCTGCGTGGGGTTTCCCGTTTTATTATAAGAAACTCTTT.

This clone is judged large. The sample carries other DNA sequences with the same CDR3. The gene calls are TRGV4 and TRGJP1. The CDR3 length is 14 residues. Unmatched junction bases numbered 4, after V lost 2 bases and J lost 4 bases. Per germline, CDR1 EGSTGY and CDR2 YDSYTSSV. In DNA form, the CDR3 reads TGTGCCACCTGGGATGAGGGCACTGGTTGGTTCAAGATATTT. Protein sequence: CATWDEGTGWFKIF.

This clone has a handful of counts. This DNA's translation and the protein TCRdb lists, from a much larger clone, do not match at residue 7, likely due to a read error; the protein shown is translated from the DNA. The V and J genes are TRGV2 and TRGJ1 or TRGJ2. V was pared by 3 bases and J by 9 bases, with 11 bases of the junction left unmatched. Germline V gene sequence: CDR1 EGSNGY, CDR2 YDSYNSKV. This CDR3 spans 13 amino acids. CDR3 amino acids: CATWDRAGGKKLF. For the CDR3, the DNA is TGTGCCACCTGGGACCGTGCCGGGGGTAAGAAACTCTTT.

As regards this clone: A far larger clone is only one base removed, so a read error is likely. V usage is TRGV2 and J usage is TRGJ1 or TRGJ2. CDR1 and CDR2 from the germline V gene are EGSNGY and YDSYNSKV. The CDR3 has 12 amino acids. With 3 bases clipped from V and 12 bases from J, the junction kept 11 bases outside the gene matches. CDR3 protein: CATWDRPEGKLF. CDR3 nucleotides: TGTGCCACCTGGGACAGGCCGGAGGGGAAACTCTTT.

This clone is classed as hyperexpanded. The V call is TRGV2, the J call TRGJ1 or TRGJ2. Germline CDR1 reads EGSNGY; CDR2 reads YDSYNSKV. Trimming at V came to 3 bases and at J to 9 bases, leaving 11 bases not matched to a gene. This CDR3 contains 13 residues. The CDR3 sequence is CATWDRSGGKKLF. In DNA, the CDR3 is TGTGCCACCTGGGACCGTTCCGGGGGTAAGAAACTCTTT.

This clone was found a few times. A far larger clone differs by one base, so this is likely a read error. This chain links TRGV3 with TRGJ1 or TRGJ2. The CDR3 totals 16 residues. Germline CDR1 reads VTNTFY; CDR2 reads YDVSTARD (reference sequence). DNA for the CDR3: TGTGCCGCCTGGGACAGGCGGAATTCGAATTATTATAAGAAACTCTTT. This encodes CAAWDRRNSNYYKKLF.

This clone was counted between two and nine times. TCRdb lists the protein of a much larger clone for this DNA, which differs at residue 3, so this is likely a read error; the protein given here is translated from the DNA itself. The gene calls are TRGV5 and TRGJP1. The CDR3 has 13 amino acids. Germline V gene data show CDR1 as VINAFY and CDR2 as YDVSNSKD. CDR3 coding DNA: TGTGCCCCCTGGGACAGGCCTGGTTGGTTCAAGATATTT. Encoded protein: CAPWDRPGWFKIF.

This clone was picked up a small number of times. TCRdb's protein, taken from a much larger clone, differs from this DNA's translation at residue 3, likely owing to a read error; the protein displayed comes from the DNA. The V call is TRGV8, the J call TRGJ1 or TRGJ2. This CDR3 is 14 amino acids long. The germline V gene encodes CDR1 VENAVY and CDR2 YDSYNSRV. CDR3 DNA sequence: TGTGCCCCCTGGGATATAAAGTGGGATTATAAGAAACTCTTT. Translating gives CAPWDIKWDYKKLF.

By sample share, this clone is large. V and J are TRGV4 and TRGJP1. The CDR3 is 10 amino acids. Germline CDR1 EGSTGY, CDR2 YDSYTSSV. V shed 10 bases and J 11 bases; nucleotides not matched to a gene: 7. The CDR3 nucleotides are TGTGCCACGAAGGTATGGTTCAAGATATTT. This gives the protein CATKVWFKIF.

With regard to this clone: This likely came from a read error, as a far larger clone is one base away. The V gene is TRGV9, the J gene TRGJP1. As TCRdb names no J gene, one was assigned here on the basis of a DNA match to germline. Germline V gene data show CDR1 as GITISATS and CDR2 as ISYDGTV (reference sequence). This CDR3 comprises 12 residues. The CDR3 protein is CASWYTGWFKIF. CDR3 coding DNA: TGTGCCTCGTGGTACACTGGTTGGTTCAAGATATTT.

On this clone itself: The likely explanation is a read error, given a far larger clone one base away. V gene TRGV3 combines with J gene TRGJ1 or TRGJ2. In germline, CDR1 is VTNTFY, CDR2 YDVSTARD (reference sequence). The CDR3 contains 12 residues. With 3 bases clipped from V and 16 bases from J, the junction kept 15 bases outside the gene matches. CDR3 region: CATWDRTGGKLF. CDR3 sequence (DNA): TGTGCCACCTGGGACCGGACGGGCGGGAAGCTCTTT.